This T cell receptor beta chain was found in a study of CD8 T cells in Susac syndrome. In contrast to the negatively isolated CD8+ and CD4+ T cells, TEMRA cells were FACS-enriched. With random hexamers, roughly 0.45 to 1 ug RNA was reverse transcribed. TCRdb reprocessed the immunoSEQ multiplex PCR reads with MiXCR, giving one entry per CDR3 protein. This table has 170,000 or so distinct CDR3 sequences, approximately 95% appearing once. V was cut by 4 bases and J by 0 bases, with 10 bases left in between. Germline V gene data show CDR1 as SNHLY and CDR2 as FYNNEI. The CDR3 runs 15 residues. This sequence joins TRBV2 and TRBJ2-1; a possible D gene is TRBD2 (6 bases). The receptor was derived from a human donor with multiple sclerosis. The sample was CD4+ T cells from PBMCs. CDR3 loop: CASSGRGGSYNEQFF. The CDR3 region has the DNA TGTGCCAGCAGTGGTCGGGGAGGCTCCTACAATGAGCAGTTCTTC. The complete variable domain, with remaining parts taken from reference TRBV2 and TRBJ2-1, reads EPEVTQTPSHQVTQMGQEVILRCVPISNHLYFYWYRQILGQKVEFLVSFYNNEISEKSEIFDDQFSVERPDGSNFTLKIRSTKLEDSAMYFCASSGRGGSYNEQFFGPGTRLTVL.